These 2 T cell receptor beta chains originate from one sample sequenced in a study of CXCR3-negative and CXCR3-positive naive CD8 T cells. For these receptors, no antigen is known. The method, 5' RACE with UMI labels, was used to prepare the TRB cDNA libraries. Reanalyzing the 5' RACE reads, TCRdb keeps one entry per CDR3 protein, without DNA. The sample has roughly 100,000 distinct CDR3 sequences, and its top ten clones hold approximately 0.38%. Study-level findings and limits: TRB CDR3s of CXCR3-positive naive cells were more hydrophobic than those of CXCR3-negative naive cells.

The sample taken for sequencing was naive CXCR3+ CD8+ T cells from blood. Described subset: CD45RO-CCR7+CD27+CD95- naive CD8+ T cells expressing CXCR3 (TNR3+). The source of these receptors is a human donor in good health. Some clones in this sample may be carry-over from other donors' samples.

CDR3 in amino acids: CASSVVGAVYNEQFF. This chain joins TRBV9 and TRBJ2-1; the D gene TCRdb calls, TRBD1, cannot be checked with no DNA. CDR1 and CDR2 (germline): SGDLS, YYNGEE. The CDR3 runs to 15 residues.

The genes are TRBV29-1 and TRBJ1-2. This CDR3 region has 12 residues. The V gene's germline CDR1 is SQVTM and CDR2 ANQGSEA. The CDR3 loop reads CSVEGLGFGYTF.